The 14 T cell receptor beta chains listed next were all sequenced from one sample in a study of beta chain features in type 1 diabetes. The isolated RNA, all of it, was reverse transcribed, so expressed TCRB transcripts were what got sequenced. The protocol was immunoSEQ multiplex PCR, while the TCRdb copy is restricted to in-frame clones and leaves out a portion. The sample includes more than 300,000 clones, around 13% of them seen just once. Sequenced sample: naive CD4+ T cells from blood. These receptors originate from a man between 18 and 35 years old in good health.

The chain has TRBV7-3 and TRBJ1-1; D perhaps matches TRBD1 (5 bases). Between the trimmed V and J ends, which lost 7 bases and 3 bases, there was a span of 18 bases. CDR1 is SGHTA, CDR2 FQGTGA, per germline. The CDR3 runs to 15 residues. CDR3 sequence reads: CASKLAETAYTEAFF. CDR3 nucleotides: TGTGCCAGCAAGTTAGCCGAGACAGCCTACACTGAAGCTTTCTTT.

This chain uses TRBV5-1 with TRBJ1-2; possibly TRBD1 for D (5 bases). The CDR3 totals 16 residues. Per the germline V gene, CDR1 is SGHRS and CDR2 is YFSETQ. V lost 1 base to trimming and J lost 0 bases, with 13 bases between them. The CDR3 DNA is TGCGCCAGCAGCTTGACTCTGGGGCGAGCTAACTATGGCTACACCTTC. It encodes CASSLTLGRANYGYTF.

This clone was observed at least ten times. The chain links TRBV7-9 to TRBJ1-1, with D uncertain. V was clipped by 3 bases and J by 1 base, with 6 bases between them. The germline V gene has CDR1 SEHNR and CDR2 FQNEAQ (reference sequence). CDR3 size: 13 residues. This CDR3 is CASSLGENTEAFF. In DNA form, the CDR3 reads TGTGCCAGCAGCTTGGGAGAGAACACTGAAGCTTTCTTT.

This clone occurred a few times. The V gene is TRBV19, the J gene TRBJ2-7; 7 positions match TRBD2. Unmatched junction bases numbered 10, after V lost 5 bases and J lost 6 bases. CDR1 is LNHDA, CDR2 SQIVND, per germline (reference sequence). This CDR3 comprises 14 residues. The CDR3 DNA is TGTGCCAGTAGTTTACGACTAGCCGATCCCGAGCAGTACTTC. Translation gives CASSLRLADPEQYF.

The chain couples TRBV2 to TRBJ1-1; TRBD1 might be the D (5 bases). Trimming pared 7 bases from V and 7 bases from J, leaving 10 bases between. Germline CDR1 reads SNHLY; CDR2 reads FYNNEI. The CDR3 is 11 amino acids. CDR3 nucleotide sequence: TGTGCCAGCAAACGGGACTTTGAAGCTTTCTTT. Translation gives CASKRDFEAFF.

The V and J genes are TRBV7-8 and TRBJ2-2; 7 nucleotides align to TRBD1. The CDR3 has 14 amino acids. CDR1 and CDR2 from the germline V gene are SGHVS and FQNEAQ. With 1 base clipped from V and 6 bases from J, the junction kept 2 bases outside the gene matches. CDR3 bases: TGTGCCAGCAGCTTAGTAGGGGGCTCCGGGGAGCTGTTTTTT. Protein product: CASSLVGGSGELFF.

This CDR3 is CASGRTSGTSYNEQFF. In DNA form, the CDR3 reads TGTGCCAGCGGACGGACTAGCGGGACGTCCTACAATGAGCAGTTCTTC. This chain links TRBV13 with TRBJ2-1; 12 positions agree with TRBD2. CDR1 and CDR2 (germline): PRHDT, FYEKMQ (reference sequence). The CDR3 totals 16 residues. V lost 8 bases, J lost 1 base, and 6 bases stayed unmatched. The full variable domain, in which reference TRBV13 and TRBJ2-1 provide the parts outside the CDR3, is AAGVIQSPRHLIKEKRETATLKCYPIPRHDTVYWYQQGPGQDPQFLISFYEKMQSDKGSIPDRFSAQQFSDYHSELNMSSLELGDSALYFCASGRTSGTSYNEQFFGPGTRLTVL.

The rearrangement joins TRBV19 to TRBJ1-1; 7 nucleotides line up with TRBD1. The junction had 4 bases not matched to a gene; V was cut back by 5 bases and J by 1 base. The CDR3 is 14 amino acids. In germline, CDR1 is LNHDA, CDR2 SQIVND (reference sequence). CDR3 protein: CASSADRANTEAFF. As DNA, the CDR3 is TGTGCCAGTAGTGCAGACAGGGCGAACACTGAAGCTTTCTTT.

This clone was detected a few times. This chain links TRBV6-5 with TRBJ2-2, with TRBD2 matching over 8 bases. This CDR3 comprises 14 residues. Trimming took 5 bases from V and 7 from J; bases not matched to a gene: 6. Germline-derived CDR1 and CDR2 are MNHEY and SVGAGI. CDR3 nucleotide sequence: TGTGCCAGCAGTACGGGACTAGGGATCGGGGAGCTGTTTTTT. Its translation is CASSTGLGIGELFF.

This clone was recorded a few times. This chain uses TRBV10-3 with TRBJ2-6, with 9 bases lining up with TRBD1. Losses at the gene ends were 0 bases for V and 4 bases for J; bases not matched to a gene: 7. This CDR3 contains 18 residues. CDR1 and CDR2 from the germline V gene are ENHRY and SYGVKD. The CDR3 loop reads CAISESTGTGTGANVLTF. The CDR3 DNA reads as TGTGCCATCAGTGAGTCTACCGGGACAGGGACAGGGGCCAACGTCCTGACTTTC.

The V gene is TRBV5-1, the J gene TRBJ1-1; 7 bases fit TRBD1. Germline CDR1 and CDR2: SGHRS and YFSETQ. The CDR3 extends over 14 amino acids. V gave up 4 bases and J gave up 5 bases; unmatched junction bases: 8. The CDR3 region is CASSPGGVRTEAFF. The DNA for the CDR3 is TGCGCCAGCAGCCCAGGGGGTGTGAGGACTGAAGCTTTCTTT. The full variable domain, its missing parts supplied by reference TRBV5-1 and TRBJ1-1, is KAGVTQTPRYLIKTRGQQVTLSCSPISGHRSVSWYQQTPGQGLQFLFEYFSETQRNKGNFPGRFSGRQFSNSRSEMNVSTLELGDSALYLCASSPGGVRTEAFFGQGTRLTVV.

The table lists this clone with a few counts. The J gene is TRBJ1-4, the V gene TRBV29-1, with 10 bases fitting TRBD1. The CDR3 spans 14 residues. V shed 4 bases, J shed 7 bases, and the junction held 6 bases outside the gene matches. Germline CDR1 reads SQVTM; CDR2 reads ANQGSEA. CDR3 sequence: CSVARTGGGEKLFF. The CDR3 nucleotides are TGCAGCGTTGCCCGGACAGGGGGAGGTGAAAAACTGTTTTTT.

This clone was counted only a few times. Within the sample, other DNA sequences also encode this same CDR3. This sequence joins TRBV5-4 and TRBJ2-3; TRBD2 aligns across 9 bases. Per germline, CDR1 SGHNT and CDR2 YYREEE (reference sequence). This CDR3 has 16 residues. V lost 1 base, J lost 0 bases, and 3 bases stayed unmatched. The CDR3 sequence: CASSLRLAGSTDTQYF. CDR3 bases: TGTGCCAGCAGCTTGCGTCTAGCGGGGAGCACAGATACGCAGTATTTT. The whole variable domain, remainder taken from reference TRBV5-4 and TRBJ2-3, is ETGVTQSPTHLIKTRGQQVTLRCSSQSGHNTVSWYQQALGQGPQFIFQYYREEENGRGNFPPRFSGLQFPNYSSELNVNALELDDSALYLCASSLRLAGSTDTQYFGPGTRLTVL.

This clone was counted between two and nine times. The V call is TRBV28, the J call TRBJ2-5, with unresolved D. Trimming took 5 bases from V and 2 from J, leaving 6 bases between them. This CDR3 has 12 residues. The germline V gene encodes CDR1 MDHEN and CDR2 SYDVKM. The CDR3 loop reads CASSPYQETQYF. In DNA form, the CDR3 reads TGTGCCAGCAGTCCCTATCAAGAGACCCAGTACTTC.